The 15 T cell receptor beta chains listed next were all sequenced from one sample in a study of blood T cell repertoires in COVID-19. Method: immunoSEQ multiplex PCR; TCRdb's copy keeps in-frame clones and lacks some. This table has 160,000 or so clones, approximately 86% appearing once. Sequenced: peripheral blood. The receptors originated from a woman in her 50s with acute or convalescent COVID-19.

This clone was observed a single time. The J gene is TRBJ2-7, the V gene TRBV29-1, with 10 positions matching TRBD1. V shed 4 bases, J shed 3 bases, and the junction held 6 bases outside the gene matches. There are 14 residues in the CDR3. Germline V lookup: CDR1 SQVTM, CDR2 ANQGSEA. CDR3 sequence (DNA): TGCAGCGTTGTTTCGGACAGGGGGATCTACGAGCAGTACTTC. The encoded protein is CSVVSDRGIYEQYF.

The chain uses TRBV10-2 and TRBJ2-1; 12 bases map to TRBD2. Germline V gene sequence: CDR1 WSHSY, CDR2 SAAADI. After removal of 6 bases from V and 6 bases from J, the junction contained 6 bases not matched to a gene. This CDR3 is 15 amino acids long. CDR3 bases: TGCGCCAGCAGCCCCCTAGCGGGGGGGCCCAATGAGCAGTTCTTC. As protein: CASSPLAGGPNEQFF.

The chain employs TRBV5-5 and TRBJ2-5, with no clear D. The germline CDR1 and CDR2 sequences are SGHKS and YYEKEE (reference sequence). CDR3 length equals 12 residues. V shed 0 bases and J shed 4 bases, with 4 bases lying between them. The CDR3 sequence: CASSLAGETQYF. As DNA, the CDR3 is TGTGCCAGCAGCTTGGCCGGAGAGACCCAGTACTTC.

Here the CDR3 DNA reads TGTGCCAGCAGCGTAGAGGCGGGCCAATCCTACGAGCAGTACTTC. This sequence encodes CASSVEAGQSYEQYF. V and J are TRBV9 and TRBJ2-7; possibly TRBD2 for D (5 bases). The ends were cut back, 0 bases at V and 1 base at J, with 11 bases in the middle. This CDR3 region has 15 residues. Looked up from germline, CDR1 is SGDLS and CDR2 is YYNGEE.

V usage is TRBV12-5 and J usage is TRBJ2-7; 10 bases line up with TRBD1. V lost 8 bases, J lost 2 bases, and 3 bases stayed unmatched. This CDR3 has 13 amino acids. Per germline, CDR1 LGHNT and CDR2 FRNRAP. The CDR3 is CASPGQGPYEQYF. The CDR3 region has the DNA TGTGCTAGTCCGGGACAGGGGCCCTACGAGCAGTACTTC.

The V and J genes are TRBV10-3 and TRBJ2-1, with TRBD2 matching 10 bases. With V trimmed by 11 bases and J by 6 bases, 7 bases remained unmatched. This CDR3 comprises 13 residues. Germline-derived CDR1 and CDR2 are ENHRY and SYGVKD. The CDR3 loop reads CAVGTSVPNEQFF. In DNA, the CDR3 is TGTGCCGTCGGGACTAGCGTCCCCAATGAGCAGTTCTTC.

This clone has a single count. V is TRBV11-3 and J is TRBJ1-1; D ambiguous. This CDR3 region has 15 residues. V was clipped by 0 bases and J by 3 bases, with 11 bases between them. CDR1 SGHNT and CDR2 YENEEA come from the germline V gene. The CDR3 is CASSLDRNRHTEAFF. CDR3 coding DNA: TGTGCCAGCAGCTTAGATCGGAACAGACACACTGAAGCTTTCTTT.

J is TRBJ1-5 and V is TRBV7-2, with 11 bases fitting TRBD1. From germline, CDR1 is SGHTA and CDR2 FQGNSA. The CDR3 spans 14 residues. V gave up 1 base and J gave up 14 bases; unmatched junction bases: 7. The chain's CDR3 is CASSLEPRDRGEHF. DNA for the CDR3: TGTGCCAGCAGCTTAGAACCTCGGGACAGGGGGGAGCATTTT. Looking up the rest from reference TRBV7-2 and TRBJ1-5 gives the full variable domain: GAGVSQSPSNKVTEKGKDVELRCDPISGHTALYWYRQSLGQGLEFLIYFQGNSAPDKSGLPSDRFSAERTGGSVSTLTIQRTQQEDSAVYLCASSLEPRDRGEHFGDGTRLSIL.

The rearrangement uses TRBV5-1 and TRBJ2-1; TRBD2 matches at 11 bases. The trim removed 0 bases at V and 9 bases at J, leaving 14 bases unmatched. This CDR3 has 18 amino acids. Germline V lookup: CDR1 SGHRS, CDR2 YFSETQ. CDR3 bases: TGCGCCAGCAGCTTGGCCGCCGGGCTAGCGGGAGGAGGTGGTGAGCAGTTCTTC. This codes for CASSLAAGLAGGGGEQFF.

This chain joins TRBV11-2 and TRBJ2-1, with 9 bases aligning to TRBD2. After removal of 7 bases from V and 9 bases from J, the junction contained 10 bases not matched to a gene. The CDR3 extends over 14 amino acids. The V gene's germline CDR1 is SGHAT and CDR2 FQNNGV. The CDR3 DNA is TGTGCCAGCACCAGTCTCAGCGGGGGGATTGAGCAGTTCTTC. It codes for CASTSLSGGIEQFF. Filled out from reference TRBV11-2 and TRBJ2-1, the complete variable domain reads EAGVAQSPRYKIIEKRQSVAFWCNPISGHATLYWYQQILGQGPKLLIQFQNNGVVDDSQLPKDRFSAERLKGVDSTLKIQPAKLEDSAVYLCASTSLSGGIEQFFGPGTRLTVL.

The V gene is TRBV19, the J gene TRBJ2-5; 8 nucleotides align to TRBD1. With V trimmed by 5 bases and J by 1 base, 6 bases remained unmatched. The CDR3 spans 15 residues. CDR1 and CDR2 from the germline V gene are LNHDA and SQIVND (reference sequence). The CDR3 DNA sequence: TGTGCCAGTAGTCCCTACCAGGGGGCCCAAGAGACCCAGTACTTC. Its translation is CASSPYQGAQETQYF.

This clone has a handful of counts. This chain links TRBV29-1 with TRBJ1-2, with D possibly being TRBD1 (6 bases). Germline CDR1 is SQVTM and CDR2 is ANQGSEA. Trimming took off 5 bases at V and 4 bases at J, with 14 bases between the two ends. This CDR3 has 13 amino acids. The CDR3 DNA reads TGCAGCGTTAGAGCGACAGGACTCTATGGCTACACCTTC. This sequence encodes CSVRATGLYGYTF.

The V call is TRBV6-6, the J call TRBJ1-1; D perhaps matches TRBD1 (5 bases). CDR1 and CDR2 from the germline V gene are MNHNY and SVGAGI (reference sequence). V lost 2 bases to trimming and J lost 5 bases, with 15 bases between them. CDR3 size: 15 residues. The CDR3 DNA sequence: TGTGCCAGCAGTTACCGGGGAGGGGACGGTACTGAAGCTTTCTTT. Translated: CASSYRGGDGTEAFF.

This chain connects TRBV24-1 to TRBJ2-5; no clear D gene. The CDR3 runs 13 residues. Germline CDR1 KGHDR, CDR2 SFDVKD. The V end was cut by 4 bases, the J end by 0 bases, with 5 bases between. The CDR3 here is CATSESHQETQYF. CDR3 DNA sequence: TGTGCCACCAGTGAGAGCCACCAAGAGACCCAGTACTTC.

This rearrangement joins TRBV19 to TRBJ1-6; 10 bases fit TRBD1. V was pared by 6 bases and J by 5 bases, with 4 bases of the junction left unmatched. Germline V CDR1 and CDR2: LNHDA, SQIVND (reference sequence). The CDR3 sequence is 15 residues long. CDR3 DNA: TGTGCCAGTAGGGGACAGGGGACCAATAATTCACCCCTCCACTTT. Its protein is CASRGQGTNNSPLHF. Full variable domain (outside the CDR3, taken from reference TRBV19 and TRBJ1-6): DGGITQSPKYLFRKEGQNVTLSCEQNLNHDAMYWYRQDPGQGLRLIYYSQIVNDFQKGDIAEGYSVSREKKESFPLTVTSAQKNPTAFYLCASRGQGTNNSPLHFGNGTRLTVT.